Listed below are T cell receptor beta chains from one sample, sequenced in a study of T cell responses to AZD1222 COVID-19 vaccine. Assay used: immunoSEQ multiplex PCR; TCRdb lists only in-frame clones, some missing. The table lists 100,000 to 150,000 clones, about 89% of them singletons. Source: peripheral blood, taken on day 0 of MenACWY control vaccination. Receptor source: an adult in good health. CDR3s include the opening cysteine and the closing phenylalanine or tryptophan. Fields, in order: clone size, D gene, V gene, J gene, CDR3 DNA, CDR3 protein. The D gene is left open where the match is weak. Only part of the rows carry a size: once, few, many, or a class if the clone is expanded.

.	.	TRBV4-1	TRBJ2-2	TGCGCCAGCAGCCAGAAAGGACTGCAGACCGGGGAGCTGTTTTTT	CASSQKGLQTGELFF
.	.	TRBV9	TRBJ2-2	TGTGCCAGCAGCGTAGCGGGTTGGGGCACCGGGGAGCTGTTTTTT	CASSVAGWGTGELFF
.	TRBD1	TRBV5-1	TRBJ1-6	TGCGCCAGCAGCTTGGCAGGACAGGGACTTTCACCCCTCCACTTT	CASSLAGQGLSPLHF
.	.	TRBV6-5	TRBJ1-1	TGTGCCAGCAGTCTCCCAGGACGAAACACTGAAGCTTTCTTT	CASSLPGRNTEAFF
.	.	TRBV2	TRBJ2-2	TGTGCCAGCAGTGAATGGGCGGACAGCCCCACCGGGGAGCTGTTTTTT	CASSEWADSPTGELFF
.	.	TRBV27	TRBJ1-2	TGTGCCAGCAGTTTTTCCAGCCTAGCTGGTGGCTACACCTTC	CASSFSSLAGGYTF
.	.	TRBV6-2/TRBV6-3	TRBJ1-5	TGTGCCAGCAGTTCTCCAAACGCCGGGACCCCCGGAAGCAATCAGCCCCAGCATTTT	CASSSPNAGTPGSNQPQHF
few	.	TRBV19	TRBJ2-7	TGTGCCAGTAGTCAGGAAGTCTGGCGCGAGCAGTACTTC	CASSQEVWREQYF
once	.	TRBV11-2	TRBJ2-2	TGTGCCAGCAGCTTAGATGAATGGGGGGGCCCAACGAACACCGGGGAGCTGTTTTTT	CASSLDEWGGPTNTGELFF
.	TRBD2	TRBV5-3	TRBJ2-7	TGTGCCAGAAGCTTGGTTGCGGGAGTGATTGAGCAGTACTTC	CARSLVAGVIEQYF
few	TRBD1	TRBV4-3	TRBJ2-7	TGCGCCAGCAGCCAAGGCGCAGGGGGAGACTACGAGCAGTACTTC	CASSQGAGGDYEQYF
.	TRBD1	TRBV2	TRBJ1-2	TGTGCCAGCAGTCAGACAGGGGACTATGGCTACACCTTC	CASSQTGDYGYTF
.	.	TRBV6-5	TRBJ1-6	TGTGCCAGCAGTTACGCCCAGGGAGGGAATTCACCCCTCCACTTT	CASSYAQGGNSPLHF
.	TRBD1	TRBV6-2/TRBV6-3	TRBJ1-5	TGTGCCAGCAGTATACAGGGGTATCAGCCCCAGCATTTT	CASSIQGYQPQHF
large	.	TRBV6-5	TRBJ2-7	TGTGCCAGCACCGGCGGATCCTACGAGCAGTACTTC	CASTGGSYEQYF
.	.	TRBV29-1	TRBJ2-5	TGCAGCGTCCAATCCGGGAGAACAGAGACCCAGTACTTC	CSVQSGRTETQYF
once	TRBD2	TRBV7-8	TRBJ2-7	TGTGCCAGCAGCTTAGGGCCCCAAGGTAGCGGGAGTTACGAGCAGTACTTC	CASSLGPQGSGSYEQYF
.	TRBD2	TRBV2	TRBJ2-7	TGTGCCAGCAGTGTTTCGGGAGGAGAGTTCTACGAGCAGTACTTC	CASSVSGGEFYEQYF
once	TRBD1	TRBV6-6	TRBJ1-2	TGTGCCAGCAGGGACCCGGGACAGAACTATGGCTACACCTTC	CASRDPGQNYGYTF
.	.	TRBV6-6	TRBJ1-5	TGTGCCAGCAGTTACTTGGGACCTAATCAGCCCCAGCATTTT	CASSYLGPNQPQHF
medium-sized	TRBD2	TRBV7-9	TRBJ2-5	TGTGCCAGCAGCGCCACTAGCGGGAGAAGGGAGACCCAGTACTTC	CASSATSGRRETQYF
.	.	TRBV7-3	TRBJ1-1	TGTGCCAGCAGCACTAGGGTAAACACTGAAGCTTTCTTT	CASSTRVNTEAFF
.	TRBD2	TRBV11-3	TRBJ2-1	TGTGCCAGCAGCCCTAGAGGCGGGAGGGTTGTCAATGAGCAGTTCTTC	CASSPRGGRVVNEQFF
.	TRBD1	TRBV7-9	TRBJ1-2	TGTGCCAGCAGCCAAGGGACAGGGGGCATTGGCTACACCTTC	CASSQGTGGIGYTF
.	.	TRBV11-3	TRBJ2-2	TGTGCCAGCAGCTTAGTGACTACGGTGAACACCGGGGAGCTGTTTTTT	CASSLVTTVNTGELFF
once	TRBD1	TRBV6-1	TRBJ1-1	TGTGCCAGCAGTGAAGTTAGGACAGGGACTGAAGCTTTCTTT	CASSEVRTGTEAFF
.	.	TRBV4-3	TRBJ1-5	TGCGCCAGCAGCCAAGATTTGGAACTCGGTAGGTCCAAGCCCCAGCATTTT	CASSQDLELGRSKPQHF
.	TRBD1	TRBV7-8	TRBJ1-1	TGTGCCAGCAGATCTAGGGGGCGGACTGAAGCTTTCTTT	CASRSRGRTEAFF
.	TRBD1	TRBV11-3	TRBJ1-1	TGTGCCAGCAGCTTCGGGACAGGAGGCACTGAAGCTTTCTTT	CASSFGTGGTEAFF
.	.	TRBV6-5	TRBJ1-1	TGTGCCAGCAGTTACTTAGGGACTGAAGCTTTCTTT	CASSYLGTEAFF
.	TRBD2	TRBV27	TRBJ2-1	TGTGCCAGCAGTCCACTCGTAAGGGGGCGGGAGGGCTACAATGAGCAGTTCTTC	CASSPLVRGREGYNEQFF
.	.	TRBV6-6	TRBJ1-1	TGTGCCAGCAGTTCCCGGTCAGGGTCTGAAGCTTTCTTT	CASSSRSGSEAFF